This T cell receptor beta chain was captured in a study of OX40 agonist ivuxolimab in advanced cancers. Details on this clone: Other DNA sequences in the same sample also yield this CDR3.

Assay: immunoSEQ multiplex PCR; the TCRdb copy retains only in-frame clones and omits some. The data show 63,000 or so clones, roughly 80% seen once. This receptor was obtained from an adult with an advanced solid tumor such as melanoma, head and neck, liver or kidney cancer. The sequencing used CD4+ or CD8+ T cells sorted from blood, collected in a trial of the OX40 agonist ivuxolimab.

The CDR3, as DNA: TGTGCCAGCAGCCTCCCCGTTAGGCGGGAGCAGTTCTTC. It is translated as CASSLPVRREQFF. The chain carries TRBV5-6 and TRBJ2-1; D remains ambiguous. Germline V lookup: CDR1 SGHDT, CDR2 YYEEEE. The CDR3 is made up of 13 amino acids. V lost 4 bases, J lost 10 bases, and 15 bases lay in between.